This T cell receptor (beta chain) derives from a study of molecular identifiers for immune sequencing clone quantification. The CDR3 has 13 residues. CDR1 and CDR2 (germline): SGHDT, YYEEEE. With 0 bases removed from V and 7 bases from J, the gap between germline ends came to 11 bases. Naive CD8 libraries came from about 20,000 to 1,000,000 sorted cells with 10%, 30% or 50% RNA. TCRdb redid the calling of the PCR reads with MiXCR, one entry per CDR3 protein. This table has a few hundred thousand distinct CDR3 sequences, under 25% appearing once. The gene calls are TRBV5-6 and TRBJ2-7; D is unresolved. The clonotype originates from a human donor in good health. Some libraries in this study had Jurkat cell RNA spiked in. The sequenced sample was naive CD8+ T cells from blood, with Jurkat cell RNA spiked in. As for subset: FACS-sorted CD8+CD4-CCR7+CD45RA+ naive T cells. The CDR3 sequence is CASSLAMTREQYF. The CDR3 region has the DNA TGTGCCAGCAGCTTGGCCATGACCAGGGAGCAGTACTTC.